These 32 T cell receptor beta chains were all obtained from the same sample, sequenced in a study of spatial heterogeneity in lung cancer. Each CDR3 protein gets one entry after TCRdb re-called the 5' RACE reads with MiXCR. This sample has roughly 40,000 distinct CDR3 sequences, with roughly 7.1% found just once. The sample's time point: sample taken at primary tumor resection. Whole RNA obtained from tumor, nontumor lung or frozen PBMC underwent sequencing without sorting. Sequencing used PBMCs, obtained at surgery. Every receptor here comes from a female donor with early-stage non-small cell lung cancer.

This clonotype was seen repeatedly, ten times or more. This chain uses TRBV7-2 with TRBJ1-6, with D uncertain. Germline loops: CDR1 SGHTA, CDR2 FQGNSA. CDR3 length equals 14 residues. V shed 7 bases and J shed 9 bases, with 16 bases lying between them. CDR3 region: CASTPRPDGSPLHF. The DNA of the CDR3 is TGTGCCAGCACCCCCAGACCCGACGGTTCACCCCTCCACTTT. Full variable domain (missing parts from reference TRBV7-2 and TRBJ1-6): GAGVSQSPSNKVTEKGKDVELRCDPISGHTALYWYRQSLGQGLEFLIYFQGNSAPDKSGLPSDRFSAERTGGSVSTLTIQRTQQEDSAVYLCASTPRPDGSPLHFGNGTRLTVT.

This clonotype was counted at least ten times. V and J are TRBV4-1 and TRBJ2-3, with 12 bases fitting TRBD2. Losses at the gene ends were 0 bases for V and 3 bases for J; bases not matched to a gene: 7. CDR1 MGHRA and CDR2 YSYEKL come from the germline V gene. The CDR3 runs 18 residues. CDR3 in amino acids: CASSQDGLAGGPTDTQYF. In DNA, the CDR3 is TGCGCCAGCAGCCAAGATGGGCTAGCGGGGGGGCCGACAGATACGCAGTATTTT.

This clonotype was found a few times. The J gene is TRBJ2-6, the V gene TRBV5-1; D call uncertain. Germline V gene sequence: CDR1 SGHRS, CDR2 YFSETQ. Between the trimmed V and J ends, which lost 7 bases and 1 base, there was a span of 12 bases. The CDR3 totals 15 residues. The CDR3 region has the DNA TGCGCCAGCGGACCGACCCCGTCTGGGGCCAACGTCCTGACTTTC. Its protein is CASGPTPSGANVLTF.

This clonotype was observed many times. The chain carries TRBV28 and TRBJ2-7; 13 bases agree with TRBD2. This CDR3 has 15 residues. With V trimmed by 8 bases and J by 1 base, 5 bases remained unmatched. Germline lookup yields CDR1 MDHEN and CDR2 SYDVKM. CDR3 sequence reads: CASCLTSGGSYEQYF. The CDR3 region has the DNA TGTGCCAGCTGCCTGACTAGCGGGGGGTCCTACGAGCAGTACTTC.

Many counts were recorded for this clonotype. This sequence joins TRBV12-3 or TRBV12-4 and TRBJ1-2, with D possibly TRBD1 on 6 matching bases. CDR3 length equals 12 residues. Trimming took off 8 bases at V and 6 bases at J, with 13 bases between the two ends. The CDR3 bases are TGTGCCAGCCATCGGGGACAACATGGCTACACCTTC. Protein: CASHRGQHGYTF.

This clonotype was found many times. V gene TRBV12-3 or TRBV12-4 combines with J gene TRBJ1-5; TRBD1 matches at 7 bases. The CDR3 is made up of 13 amino acids. After removal of 3 bases from V and 7 bases from J, the junction contained 3 bases not matched to a gene. The CDR3 DNA reads as TGTGCCAGCAGTTTTAGACAGGGCCAGCCCCAGCATTTT. Translation gives CASSFRQGQPQHF.

Only a few counts were recorded for this clonotype. The chain combines TRBV7-9 with TRBJ2-1; 7 bases are shared with TRBD2. CDR3 length: 17 residues. V lost 3 bases to trimming and J lost 3 bases; unmatched junction nucleotides: 11. Germline-derived CDR1 and CDR2 are SEHNR and FQNEAQ (reference sequence). CDR3 residues: CASSLASGRGGYNEQFF. CDR3 coding DNA: TGTGCCAGCAGCTTGGCTTCAGGGAGGGGTGGCTACAATGAGCAGTTCTTC. Filled out from reference TRBV7-9 and TRBJ2-1, the complete variable domain reads DTGVSQNPRHKITKRGQNVTFRCDPISEHNRLYWYRQTLGQGPEFLTYFQNEAQLEKSRLLSDRFSAERPKGSFSTLEIQRTEQGDSAMYLCASSLASGRGGYNEQFFGPGTRLTVL.

This clonotype was detected a few times. The chain has TRBV28 and TRBJ1-4, with D tentatively TRBD1 (6 bases). CDR3 length: 14 residues. Germline loops: CDR1 MDHEN, CDR2 SYDVKM. Between the trimmed V and J ends, which lost 4 bases and 0 bases, there was a span of 6 bases. The CDR3 protein is CASSSGATNEKLFF. DNA for the CDR3: TGTGCCAGCAGTTCAGGGGCAACTAATGAAAAACTGTTTTTT. Based on the CDR3 plus reference TRBV28 and TRBJ1-4, the full variable domain is DVKVTQSSRYLVKRTGEKVFLECVQDMDHENMFWYRQDPGLGLRLIYFSYDVKMKEKGDIPEGYSVSREKKERFSLILESASTNQTSMYLCASSSGATNEKLFFGSGTQLSVL.

This clonotype was counted at least ten times. The chain recombines TRBV12-3 or TRBV12-4 with TRBJ1-4; D not certain. The CDR3 contains 12 residues. V was clipped by 1 base and J by 7 bases, with 4 bases between them. CDR3 in DNA: TGTGCCAGCAGTTTAGTTGTTGAAAAACTGTTTTTT. It specifies CASSLVVEKLFF.

This clonotype was observed many times. The gene calls are TRBV3-1 and TRBJ2-4; D is possibly TRBD2 (5 bases). Germline CDR1 and CDR2: LGHDT and YNNKEL (reference sequence). The CDR3 loop spans 17 amino acids. The V gene lost 1 base and the J gene lost 1 base, with 14 bases spanning the gap. Written as DNA, the CDR3 is TGTGCCAGCAGCCAAGTTGTGAGCGGTGGGGCCAAAAACATTCAGTACTTC. It translates to CASSQVVSGGAKNIQYF.

This clonotype was counted ten times or more. V is TRBV7-7 and J is TRBJ2-1, with D maybe TRBD1 (6 bases). There are 14 residues in the CDR3. V was pared by 4 bases and J by 9 bases, with 16 bases between. Germline values: CDR1 SSHAT, CDR2 FNYEAQ (reference sequence). The CDR3 nucleotides are TGTGCCAGCAGCTCAAACCCGGACAGTTTTGAGCAGTTCTTC. Encoded protein: CASSSNPDSFEQFF.

This clonotype was detected many times. The V call is TRBV27, the J call TRBJ2-2, with 8 bases fitting TRBD2. Unmatched junction bases numbered 8, after V lost 2 bases and J lost 6 bases. The CDR3 contains 16 residues. Germline CDR1 MNHEY, CDR2 SMNVEV (reference sequence). In DNA form, the CDR3 reads TGTGCCAGCAGTTTAGGGTCGGTAGCGGGGCCCGGGGAGCTGTTTTTT. Protein product: CASSLGSVAGPGELFF.

This clonotype was seen many times. This sequence joins TRBV9 and TRBJ2-2; possibly TRBD2 for D (5 bases). The CDR3 is made up of 15 amino acids. The germline CDR1 and CDR2 sequences are SGDLS and YYNGEE. The V gene lost 0 bases and the J gene lost 3 bases, with 9 bases spanning the gap. The CDR3 coding sequence is TGTGCCAGCAGCGTAGGGTCGGGGTACACCGGGGAGCTGTTTTTT. The encoded protein is CASSVGSGYTGELFF.

This chain joins TRBV9 and TRBJ2-1; TRBD2 aligns across 7 bases. The CDR3 loop spans 15 amino acids. V lost 3 bases and J lost 4; bases outside the gene matches: 7. Germline V gene sequence: CDR1 SGDLS, CDR2 YYNGEE. In nucleotides, the CDR3 is TGTGCCAGCAGCGCTAGGGAGGGCCCGTACAATGAGCAGTTCTTC. Its protein product is CASSAREGPYNEQFF.

This clonotype has ten or more counts. The V gene is TRBV7-6, the J gene TRBJ1-1; possibly TRBD1 for D (5 bases). CDR3 size: 14 residues. V dropped 2 bases and J dropped 3 bases, with 10 bases sitting between them. Germline CDR1 is SGHVS and CDR2 is FNYEAQ. The CDR3, as DNA: TGTGCCAGCAGCTTAAGGGCGGGGGACACTGAAGCTTTCTTT. It encodes CASSLRAGDTEAFF.

This clonotype was detected ten times or more. V is TRBV20-1 and J is TRBJ2-3, with 7 positions matching TRBD2. The junction had 6 bases not matched to a gene; V was cut back by 0 bases and J by 3 bases. The germline V gene has CDR1 DFQATT and CDR2 SNEGSKA (reference sequence). CDR3 size: 15 residues. The CDR3 DNA reads as TGCAGTGCTAGAGACACTAGCGTTCCTACAGATACGCAGTATTTT. It encodes CSARDTSVPTDTQYF.

This clonotype was detected ten times or more. This sequence joins TRBV6-5 and TRBJ1-2; D remains ambiguous. V was trimmed by 6 bases and J by 3 bases, leaving 17 bases between them. Germline values: CDR1 MNHEY, CDR2 SVGAGI. The CDR3 consists of 15 residues. Written as DNA, the CDR3 is TGTGCCAGCAGCCAGGCATCCCGGACGTACTATGGCTACACCTTC. It specifies CASSQASRTYYGYTF.

The chain couples TRBV5-4 to TRBJ1-6; D gene unclear. In germline, CDR1 is SGHNT, CDR2 YYREEE (reference sequence). This CDR3 is built from 12 residues. V lost 4 bases and J lost 5, with 4 bases in between. CDR3: CASSRNNSPLHF. DNA for the CDR3: TGTGCCAGCAGCCGAAATAATTCACCCCTCCACTTT. Together with reference TRBV5-4 and TRBJ1-6, the CDR3 gives the full variable domain: ETGVTQSPTHLIKTRGQQVTLRCSSQSGHNTVSWYQQALGQGPQFIFQYYREEENGRGNFPPRFSGLQFPNYSSELNVNALELDDSALYLCASSRNNSPLHFGNGTRLTVT.

This clonotype was counted at least ten times. The chain recombines TRBV15 with TRBJ1-1, with 8 bases identical to TRBD1. J gave up 0 bases and V 0 bases, and 3 bases lay outside the gene matches. This CDR3 is built from 16 residues. The germline gives CDR1 LNHNV, CDR2 YYDKDF (reference sequence). The CDR3 DNA sequence: TGTGCCACCAGCAGAGATCAGGGGGCGGTGAACACTGAAGCTTTCTTT. Translated, it gives CATSRDQGAVNTEAFF.

The V gene is TRBV5-6, the J gene TRBJ2-4; the D is unclear. The CDR3 contains 15 residues. Between the trimmed V and J ends, which lost 6 bases and 8 bases, there was a span of 21 bases. CDR1 is SGHDT, CDR2 YYEEEE, per germline. DNA of the CDR3: TGTGCCAGCACCTTACGGTTGGGCAAAATGGACATTCAGTACTTC. This translates into CASTLRLGKMDIQYF.

The chain is built from TRBV12-3 or TRBV12-4 and TRBJ2-1, with a weak D call TRBD2 (5 bases). Between the trimmed V and J ends, which lost 6 bases and 5 bases, there was a span of 14 bases. The CDR3 is 14 residues long. The CDR3 here is CASRFRGQDNEQFF. CDR3 DNA sequence: TGTGCCAGCAGGTTCCGGGGTCAGGACAATGAGCAGTTCTTC.

The chain has TRBV15 and TRBJ2-3; D call uncertain. Trimming left V 1 base short and J 2 bases short, with 16 bases between. The germline V gene has CDR1 LNHNV and CDR2 YYDKDF (reference sequence). The CDR3 is made up of 17 amino acids. The CDR3 reads CATSRGVSPELTDTQYF. In DNA, the CDR3 is TGTGCCACCAGCAGAGGCGTATCACCCGAACTCACAGATACGCAGTATTTT.

The chain is built from TRBV27 and TRBJ2-2, with D perhaps matching TRBD1 (6 bases). The CDR3 is made up of 16 amino acids. Trimming cost V 2 bases and J 1 base, with 11 bases left between them. Looked up from germline, CDR1 is MNHEY and CDR2 is SMNVEV (reference sequence). The CDR3 region has the DNA TGTGCCAGCAGTTTAAAAGGACAGTTGAACACCGGGGAGCTGTTTTTT. This codes for CASSLKGQLNTGELFF.

CDR3: CASSSTSGGTTDTQYF. Written as DNA, the CDR3 is TGCGCCAGCAGCTCTACTAGCGGGGGAACCACAGATACGCAGTATTTT. This chain uses TRBV5-1 with TRBJ2-3, with 11 bases aligning to TRBD2. Unmatched junction bases numbered 5, after V lost 3 bases and J lost 2 bases. CDR3 length equals 16 residues. Germline values: CDR1 SGHRS, CDR2 YFSETQ. Full variable domain (missing parts from reference TRBV5-1 and TRBJ2-3): KAGVTQTPRYLIKTRGQQVTLSCSPISGHRSVSWYQQTPGQGLQFLFEYFSETQRNKGNFPGRFSGRQFSNSRSEMNVSTLELGDSALYLCASSSTSGGTTDTQYFGPGTRLTVL.

At least ten counts were recorded for this clonotype. V usage is TRBV9 and J usage is TRBJ2-2, with D maybe TRBD1 (5 bases). Germline CDR1 and CDR2: SGDLS and YYNGEE. Trimming cost V 0 bases and J 0 bases, with 6 bases left between them. The CDR3 sequence is 15 residues long. For the CDR3, the DNA is TGTGCCAGCAGCGTAGGGACACCGAACACCGGGGAGCTGTTTTTT. Residues: CASSVGTPNTGELFF.

Many counts were recorded for this clonotype. This rearrangement joins TRBV9 to TRBJ1-1; unclear D gene. Germline CDR1 and CDR2: SGDLS and YYNGEE. Between the trimmed V and J ends, which lost 3 bases and 10 bases, there was a span of 16 bases. CDR3 size: 13 residues. The CDR3 DNA reads as TGTGCCAGCAGCGCCAGTACGGGATTGTCAGCTTTCTTT. It specifies CASSASTGLSAFF.

This clonotype appeared many times. DNA for the CDR3: TGTGCCAGCAGCCGACAGGGTTACGAGCAGTACTTC. Protein sequence: CASSRQGYEQYF. The genes are TRBV11-2 and TRBJ2-7; 7 nucleotides match TRBD1. Germline V CDR1 and CDR2: SGHAT, FQNNGV. J lost 4 bases, V lost 5 bases, and 2 bases had no gene match. This CDR3 spans 12 amino acids.

A few counts support this clonotype. The chain is built from TRBV27 and TRBJ2-3, with TRBD1 matching over 10 bases. Germline CDR1 MNHEY, CDR2 SMNVEV (reference sequence). The CDR3 contains 15 residues. With V trimmed by 6 bases and J by 5 bases, 8 bases remained unmatched. This chain's CDR3 is CASRQAGTGEDTQYF. The DNA of the CDR3 is TGTGCCAGCAGACAAGCCGGGACAGGGGAAGATACGCAGTATTTT.

This clonotype was seen ten or more times. This sequence joins TRBV5-1 and TRBJ2-1, with no clear D. V was shortened by 0 bases and J by 7 bases, with 8 bases between the two germline ends. CDR1 and CDR2 (germline): SGHRS, YFSETQ. This CDR3 comprises 13 residues. CDR3 coding DNA: TGCGCCAGCAGCTTGGCCCAGAAGAATGAGCAGTTCTTC. This translates into CASSLAQKNEQFF.

The chain joins TRBV5-4 to TRBJ1-1, with D unresolved. The CDR3 loop spans 12 amino acids. The germline V and J ends were trimmed by 1 base and 7 bases, with 8 bases remaining between them. The germline CDR1 and CDR2 sequences are SGHNT and YYREEE (reference sequence). The CDR3 nucleotides are TGTGCCAGCAGCTTGTCTAAGGGTGAAGCTTTCTTT. Its translation: CASSLSKGEAFF.

The chain couples TRBV6-2 or TRBV6-3 to TRBJ1-2; TRBD1 agrees at 7 bases. This CDR3 region has 13 residues. With 1 base clipped from V and 8 bases from J, the junction kept 4 bases outside the gene matches. Germline V gene lookup returns CDR1 MNHEY and CDR2 SVGEGT. Written as DNA, the CDR3 is TGTGCCAGCAGTTACTATCGACAGGGCGGCTACACCTTC. Its translation: CASSYYRQGGYTF.

This clonotype was counted many times. This sequence joins TRBV6-2 or TRBV6-3 and TRBJ2-7; 9 bases fit TRBD1. Germline trimming cut 6 bases from V and 6 bases from J; bases unmatched to any gene: 12. Germline V gives CDR1 MNHEY, CDR2 SVGEGT. CDR3 size: 15 residues. The CDR3 coding sequence is TGTGCCAGCAGGGGACATGACAGGGGGTCCGGCGAGCAGTACTTC. Amino acids: CASRGHDRGSGEQYF.